This T cell receptor (beta chain) stems from a study of T cells in Graves' hyperthyroidism and ophthalmopathy. The wider study: Peripheral blood was secured at the point of initial diagnosis, before any treatment.

Turning to this clonotype: A much larger clone differs by one base, so this may be a read error.

The length of the CDR3 is 14 residues. CDR1 and CDR2 (germline): MDHEN, SYDVKM. The cohort's ophthalmopathy patients, a group with duration under 3 months, had a Clinical Activity Score of at least 3 and a NOSPECS grade of at least 4. Reasons for excluding patients were uncontrolled infection, other autoimmune disease, pregnancy or lactation. The source material, RNA transcripts, was used to amplify TCR beta CDR3 regions. When the TCR CDR3 underwent first-round RT-PCR, the HTBI primer set was used. In TCRdb, the multiplex PCR reads were re-called with MiXCR into one record per CDR3 protein. The data hold approximately 690,000 distinct CDR3 sequences, with more than 20% observed a single time.

The chain joins TRBV28 to TRBJ2-1; D is uncertain. What was sequenced was blood. This clonotype originated in a young man with Graves' ophthalmopathy. CDR3 sequence: CASSFARSYSEQFF. The CDR3 region has the DNA TGTGCCAGCAGTTTTGCTAGGTCCTACAGTGAGCAGTTCTTC.